The 29 T cell receptor beta chains listed next were all sequenced from one sample in a study of T cells in Graves' hyperthyroidism and ophthalmopathy. RNA transcripts provided the source from which TCR beta CDR3 regions were amplified. The HTBI primer set drove a first-round RT-PCR of the TCR CDR3. TCRdb recomputed calls from the multiplex PCR reads with MiXCR, one row per CDR3 protein. The sample lists some 600,000 distinct CDR3 sequences, around 14% occurring once. Sequencing input: blood. The receptors here all came from a woman aged 30 to 39 with Graves' hyperthyroidism that later progressed to Graves' ophthalmopathy.

This clonotype was recorded a few times. The chain uses TRBV30 and TRBJ1-2; D call uncertain. The germline V gene encodes CDR1 GTSNPN and CDR2 SVGIG (reference sequence). V shed 4 bases and J shed 4 bases, with 10 bases lying between them. The CDR3 runs 12 residues. The CDR3 nucleotides read TGTGCCTGGATAGGGTCGGCCTATGGCTACACCTTC. It encodes CAWIGSAYGYTF.

This clonotype was counted ten times or more. The rearrangement links TRBV24-1 to TRBJ1-2; 7 nucleotides match TRBD1. With 9 bases clipped from V and 4 bases from J, the junction kept 10 bases outside the gene matches. CDR1 KGHDR and CDR2 SFDVKD come from the germline V gene. The CDR3 covers 14 residues. DNA of the CDR3: TGTGCCACCCAGAATGGACAGGCGCCCTATGGCTACACCTTC. This sequence encodes CATQNGQAPYGYTF.

This clonotype was observed a few times. V usage is TRBV3-1 and J usage is TRBJ2-7, with D perhaps TRBD1 or TRBD2 (6 bases each). V was pared by 3 bases and J by 2 bases, with 20 bases between. Germline lookup yields CDR1 LGHDT and CDR2 YNNKEL (reference sequence). The CDR3 extends over 17 amino acids. Here the CDR3 reads CASSQALRDIGAYEQYF. Here the CDR3 DNA reads TGTGCCAGCAGCCAGGCCCTGCGGGACATAGGAGCCTACGAGCAGTACTTC.

Ten or more counts support this clonotype. The V and J genes are TRBV11-2 and TRBJ2-6; either TRBD1 or TRBD2 may supply D (6 bases each). The CDR3 covers 13 residues. Trimming took 5 bases from V and 6 from J, leaving 8 bases between them. Per germline, CDR1 SGHAT and CDR2 FQNNGV. The CDR3 bases are TGTGCCAGCAGCCCGGGGGCGGCCAACGTCCTGACTTTC. As protein: CASSPGAANVLTF.

This clonotype was counted a few times. The chain couples TRBV24-1 to TRBJ2-6; either TRBD1 or TRBD2 may fit D (5 bases each). CDR3 length equals 16 residues. V lost 3 bases, J lost 4 bases, and 12 bases lay in between. CDR1 and CDR2 (germline): KGHDR, SFDVKD. CDR3 sequence: CATSDNRDPGANVLTF. CDR3 nucleotides: TGTGCCACCAGTGATAATAGGGACCCCGGGGCCAACGTCCTGACTTTC.

This clonotype showed up just a few times. This chain uses TRBV4-1 with TRBJ1-1; D may be TRBD1 (6 bases). This CDR3 region has 15 residues. Germline loops: CDR1 MGHRA, CDR2 YSYEKL. Trimming took 2 bases from V and 4 from J, leaving 14 bases between them. CDR3 region: CASSQWGGAGTEAFF. As DNA, the CDR3 is TGCGCCAGCAGCCAATGGGGGGGCGCGGGCACTGAAGCTTTCTTT.

At least ten counts were recorded for this clonotype. The gene calls are TRBV9 and TRBJ2-1; TRBD2 might be the D (5 bases). The germline V gene has CDR1 SGDLS and CDR2 YYNGEE. V gave up 0 bases and J gave up 9 bases, with 13 bases separating them. The CDR3 consists of 14 residues. CDR3: CASSVEASPIEQFF. CDR3 nucleotides: TGTGCCAGCAGCGTAGAGGCTAGCCCCATTGAGCAGTTCTTC. The entire variable domain, with the rest obtained from reference TRBV9 and TRBJ2-1, is as follows: DSGVTQTPKHLITATGQRVTLRCSPRSGDLSVYWYQQSLDQGLQFLIQYYNGEERAKGNILERFSAQQFPDLHSELNLSSLELGDSALYFCASSVEASPIEQFFGPGTRLTVL.

This clonotype was counted between two and nine times. The J gene is TRBJ2-2, the V gene TRBV9; 10 bases are a match to TRBD2. CDR1 is SGDLS, CDR2 YYNGEE, per germline. This CDR3 is 16 amino acids long. V was pared by 4 bases and J by 5 bases, with 8 bases of the junction left unmatched. CDR3 sequence (DNA): TGTGCCAGCAGCCTCCAAGGAGCGGGAGGGACCGGGGAGCTGTTTTTT. This codes for CASSLQGAGGTGELFF. Using reference TRBV9 and TRBJ2-2 for the parts outside the CDR3, the full variable domain is DSGVTQTPKHLITATGQRVTLRCSPRSGDLSVYWYQQSLDQGLQFLIQYYNGEERAKGNILERFSAQQFPDLHSELNLSSLELGDSALYFCASSLQGAGGTGELFFGEGSRLTVL.

In its sample, this clonotype was seen many times. The chain links TRBV6-1 to TRBJ2-7; D uncertain. From germline, CDR1 is MNHNS and CDR2 SASEGT. This CDR3 comprises 16 residues. Between the trimmed V and J ends, which lost 2 bases and 2 bases, there was a span of 16 bases. The CDR3 coding sequence is TGTGCCAGCAGTGAATCAAAGTGGCCGGGCGCCTACGAGCAGTACTTC. As protein: CASSESKWPGAYEQYF.

The V gene is TRBV14, the J gene TRBJ2-1, with D maybe TRBD2 (6 bases). V was pared by 3 bases and J by 4 bases, with 22 bases between. This CDR3 has 18 residues. The germline V gene encodes CDR1 SGHDN and CDR2 FVKESK. CDR3 nucleotides: TGTGCCAGCAGCCAGAACCCTTCGGGACTTTTCTTTTACAATGAGCAGTTCTTC. Protein sequence: CASSQNPSGLFFYNEQFF.

The chain has TRBV7-6 and TRBJ2-1, with D maybe TRBD1 (6 bases). CDR3 length: 16 amino acids. V lost 1 base and J 0 bases, leaving 10 bases between the germline ends. CDR1 is SGHVS and CDR2 is FNYEAQ in the germline V gene. CDR3 residues: CASSLVVGGSYNEQFF. In DNA form, the CDR3 reads TGTGCCAGCAGCTTAGTGGTAGGGGGCTCCTACAATGAGCAGTTCTTC.

The chain joins TRBV5-6 to TRBJ1-5, with D maybe TRBD1 (5 bases). V was clipped by 0 bases and J by 7 bases, with 17 bases between them. Germline V gives CDR1 SGHDT, CDR2 YYEEEE. The CDR3 has 16 amino acids. CDR3: CASSLAGGPAGQPQHF. The CDR3 coding sequence is TGTGCCAGCAGCTTGGCTGGGGGACCCGCCGGCCAGCCCCAGCATTTT.

The chain links TRBV30 to TRBJ1-2, with 9 nucleotides matching TRBD1. Germline V lookup: CDR1 GTSNPN, CDR2 SVGIG (reference sequence). The CDR3 covers 14 residues. The ends lost 3 bases at V and 5 bases at J; junction bases unmatched: 7. CDR3 protein: CAWSPDRGNYGYTF. The CDR3, as DNA: TGTGCCTGGAGCCCGGACAGGGGTAATTATGGCTACACCTTC.

This clonotype has a count of ten or more. The genes are TRBV6-2 or TRBV6-3 and TRBJ1-2; possibly TRBD1 for D (6 bases). The germline V and J ends were trimmed by 8 bases and 4 bases, with 11 bases remaining between them. Germline V gene lookup returns CDR1 MNHEY and CDR2 SVGEGT. The CDR3 has 12 amino acids. CDR3 coding DNA: TGTGCCAGCGCACAGGGAGGCTATGGCTACACCTTC. It translates to CASAQGGYGYTF.

The sample holds many counts of this clonotype. The CDR3 sequence: CASVTLHQENTEAFF. In nucleotides, the CDR3 is TGTGCTAGTGTCACATTGCATCAGGAGAACACTGAAGCTTTCTTT. The V call is TRBV12-5, the J call TRBJ1-1; the D is unclear. Between the trimmed V and J ends, which lost 7 bases and 1 base, there was a span of 16 bases. This CDR3 region has 15 residues. Germline assignment: CDR1 LGHNT and CDR2 FRNRAP.

This clonotype was detected a few times. A much larger clone lies one base from this, so it may be a read error. V and J are TRBV11-3 and TRBJ2-1; D not resolved. The germline V and J ends were trimmed by 5 bases and 9 bases, with 17 bases remaining between them. The germline V gene encodes CDR1 SGHNT and CDR2 YENEEA. The CDR3 runs 14 residues. CDR3 nucleotide sequence: TGTGCCAGCAGCCATCCCTCTTACGGGCCTGAGCAGTTCTTC. This sequence encodes CASSHPSYGPEQFF.

This clonotype has at least ten counts. The rearrangement uses TRBV28 and TRBJ2-1, with 7 bases aligning to TRBD1. Germline CDR1 reads MDHEN; CDR2 reads SYDVKM. V dropped 6 bases and J dropped 3; count of bases not matched to a gene: 5. The CDR3 has 14 amino acids. The CDR3 loop reads CASSGTEFYNEQFF. The DNA for the CDR3 is TGTGCCAGCAGCGGGACAGAATTCTACAATGAGCAGTTCTTC.

This chain joins TRBV19 and TRBJ1-2; 7 bases are a match to TRBD1. CDR3 length: 14 amino acids. Trimming took 5 bases from V and 3 from J; bases not matched to a gene: 6. Per the germline V gene, CDR1 is LNHDA and CDR2 is SQIVND (reference sequence). This chain's CDR3 is CASSPTGEDYGYTF. CDR3 coding DNA: TGTGCCAGTAGTCCAACAGGGGAGGACTATGGCTACACCTTC.

This clonotype was picked up one time. This CDR3 reads CASTELAGTSTDTQYF. In DNA, the CDR3 is TGTGCCAGCACCGAACTAGCGGGAACTAGCACAGATACGCAGTATTTT. The rearrangement links TRBV11-3 to TRBJ2-3, with TRBD2 matching 10 bases. CDR3 length: 16 amino acids. After removal of 7 bases from V and 0 bases from J, the junction contained 7 bases not matched to a gene. The V gene's germline CDR1 is SGHNT and CDR2 YENEEA.

This clonotype appeared many times. The V call is TRBV12-3 or TRBV12-4, the J call TRBJ2-2; possibly TRBD1 or TRBD2 for D (5 bases each). The CDR3 loop spans 15 amino acids. The V end was cut by 6 bases, the J end by 6 bases, with 17 bases between. CDR3 amino acids: CASSLGPSYAGELFF. DNA for the CDR3: TGTGCCAGCAGCTTGGGACCGAGCTACGCCGGGGAGCTGTTTTTT.

In its sample, this clonotype was seen a few times. The chain joins TRBV20-1 to TRBJ1-4; D is uncertain. The germline gives CDR1 DFQATT, CDR2 SNEGSKA (reference sequence). The CDR3 is made up of 13 amino acids. V lost 3 bases and J lost 3, with 8 bases in between. The CDR3 DNA sequence: TGCAGTGCTAGGGTTCCGTCTAATGAAAAACTGTTTTTT. This sequence encodes CSARVPSNEKLFF.

This clonotype occurred many times. V usage is TRBV12-3 or TRBV12-4 and J usage is TRBJ1-5, with D possibly TRBD1 on 5 matching bases. Trimming took 6 bases from V and 4 from J, leaving 13 bases between them. The CDR3 spans 14 residues. CDR3 nucleotides: TGTGCCAGCAGGGTAGGAGACAGAAATCAGCCCCAGCATTTT. Its translation is CASRVGDRNQPQHF.

This clonotype has a count of ten or more. This rearrangement joins TRBV20-1 to TRBJ1-1; no firm D call. The length of the CDR3 is 13 residues. With 6 bases removed from V and 0 bases from J, the gap between germline ends came to 11 bases. Per the germline V gene, CDR1 is DFQATT and CDR2 is SNEGSKA (reference sequence). The CDR3 is CSALKDLNTEAFF. The CDR3 bases are TGCAGTGCCCTAAAGGATTTGAACACTGAAGCTTTCTTT.

The genes are TRBV28 and TRBJ2-2; no clear D gene. V lost 3 bases, J lost 6 bases, and 11 bases lay in between. Germline V gene data show CDR1 as MDHEN and CDR2 as SYDVKM. The CDR3 sequence is 14 residues long. The CDR3 nucleotides read TGTGCCAGCAGTTTTGTTAAGTGGGCCGGGGAGCTGTTTTTT. It encodes CASSFVKWAGELFF.

This clonotype came up many times. The rearrangement uses TRBV7-2 and TRBJ2-7; possible D gene TRBD2, 7 bases. The germline CDR1 and CDR2 sequences are SGHTA and FQGNSA. The CDR3 is made up of 16 amino acids. V was shortened by 1 base and J by 0 bases, with 13 bases between the two germline ends. As DNA, the CDR3 is TGTGCCAGCAGCTTAGGGGGGGGGCGCAGCTCCTACGAGCAGTACTTC. It yields the protein CASSLGGGRSSYEQYF.

This clonotype was counted ten times or more. The rearrangement uses TRBV12-5 and TRBJ2-7; either TRBD1 or TRBD2 may fit D (6 bases each). This CDR3 spans 12 amino acids. V lost 7 bases and J 3 bases, leaving 10 bases between the germline ends. CDR1 and CDR2 from the germline V gene are LGHNT and FRNRAP. CDR3 coding DNA: TGTGCTAGTGCCCGGGGGCTCTACGAGCAGTACTTC. Protein: CASARGLYEQYF.

This clonotype was observed at least ten times. CDR3 protein: CASSREQGFTDTQYF. In DNA, the CDR3 is TGCGCCAGCAGCCGAGAACAGGGTTTCACAGATACGCAGTATTTT. V is TRBV4-3 and J is TRBJ2-3; TRBD1 is a possible D gene (6 bases). The CDR3 has 15 amino acids. The V gene lost 4 bases and the J gene lost 2 bases, with 13 bases spanning the gap. The germline V gene encodes CDR1 LGHNA and CDR2 YSLEER.

This clonotype was picked up many times. The chain combines TRBV19 with TRBJ1-5; D is unclear. Germline V gives CDR1 LNHDA, CDR2 SQIVND (reference sequence). The CDR3 is 16 residues long. With 3 bases removed from V and 3 bases from J, the gap between germline ends came to 15 bases. The CDR3 spells CASSIAWARNNQPQHF. The CDR3 DNA reads TGTGCCAGTAGTATCGCTTGGGCCAGAAACAATCAGCCCCAGCATTTT.

The chain has TRBV14 and TRBJ1-1; D remains unclear. CDR1 is SGHDN, CDR2 FVKESK, per germline. The V and J ends lost 6 bases and 1 base respectively, with 9 bases between them. This CDR3 has 13 residues. The CDR3 sequence: CASSQIRNTEAFF. CDR3 DNA sequence: TGTGCCAGCAGTCAGATAAGGAACACTGAAGCTTTCTTT.